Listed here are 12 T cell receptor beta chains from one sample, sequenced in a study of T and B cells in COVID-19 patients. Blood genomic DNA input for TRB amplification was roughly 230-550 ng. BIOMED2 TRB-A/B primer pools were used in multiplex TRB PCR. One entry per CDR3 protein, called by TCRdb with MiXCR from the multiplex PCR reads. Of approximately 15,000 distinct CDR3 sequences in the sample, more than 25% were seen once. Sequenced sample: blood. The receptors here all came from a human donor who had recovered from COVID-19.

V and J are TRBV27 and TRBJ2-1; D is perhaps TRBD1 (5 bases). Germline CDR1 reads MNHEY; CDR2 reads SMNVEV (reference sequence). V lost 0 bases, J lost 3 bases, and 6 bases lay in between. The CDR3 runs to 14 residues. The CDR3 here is CASSLSQGYNEQFF. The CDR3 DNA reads TGTGCCAGCAGTTTATCCCAGGGCTACAATGAGCAGTTCTTC.

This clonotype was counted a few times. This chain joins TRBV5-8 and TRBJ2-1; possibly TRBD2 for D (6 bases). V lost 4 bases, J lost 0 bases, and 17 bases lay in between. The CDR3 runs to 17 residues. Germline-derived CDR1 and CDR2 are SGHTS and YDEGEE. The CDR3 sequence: CASSRNQAGVSYNEQFF. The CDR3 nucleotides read TGTGCCAGCAGCCGAAATCAAGCGGGTGTCTCCTACAATGAGCAGTTCTTC.

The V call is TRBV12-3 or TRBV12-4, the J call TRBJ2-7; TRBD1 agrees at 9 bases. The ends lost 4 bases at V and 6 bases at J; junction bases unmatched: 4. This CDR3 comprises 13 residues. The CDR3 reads CASSSGTGREQYF. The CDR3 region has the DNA TGTGCCAGCAGTTCCGGGACAGGGCGCGAGCAGTACTTC.

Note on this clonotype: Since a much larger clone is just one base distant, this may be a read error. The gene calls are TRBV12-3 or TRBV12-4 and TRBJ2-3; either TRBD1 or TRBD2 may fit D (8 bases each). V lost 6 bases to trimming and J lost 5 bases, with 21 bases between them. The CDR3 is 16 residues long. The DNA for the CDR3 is TGTGCCAGCAGCCTGGACAGGGCGGGGGGCAAAGATACGCAGTATTTT. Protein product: CASSLDRAGGKDTQYF.

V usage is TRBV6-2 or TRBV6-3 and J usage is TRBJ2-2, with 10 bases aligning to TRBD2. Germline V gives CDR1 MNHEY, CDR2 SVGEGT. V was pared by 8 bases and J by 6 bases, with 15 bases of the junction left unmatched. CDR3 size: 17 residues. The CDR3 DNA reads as TGTGCCAGCTCGCACTTATGGGCTAGCGGGAGATCCGGGGAGCTGTTTTTT. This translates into CASSHLWASGRSGELFF.

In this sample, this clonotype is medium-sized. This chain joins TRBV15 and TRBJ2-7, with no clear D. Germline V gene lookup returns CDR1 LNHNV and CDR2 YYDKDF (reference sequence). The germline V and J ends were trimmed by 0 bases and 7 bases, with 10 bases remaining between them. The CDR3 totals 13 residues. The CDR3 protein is CATSRDVAEEQYF. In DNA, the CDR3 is TGTGCCACCAGCAGAGATGTTGCGGAGGAGCAGTACTTC.

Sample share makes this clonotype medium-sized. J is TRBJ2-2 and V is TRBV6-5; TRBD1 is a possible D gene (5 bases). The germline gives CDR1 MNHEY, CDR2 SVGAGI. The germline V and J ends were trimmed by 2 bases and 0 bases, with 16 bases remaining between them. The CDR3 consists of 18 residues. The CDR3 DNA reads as TGTGCCAGCAGTTACCGACCTCCGACAGTGACGAACACCGGGGAGCTGTTTTTT. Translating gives CASSYRPPTVTNTGELFF.

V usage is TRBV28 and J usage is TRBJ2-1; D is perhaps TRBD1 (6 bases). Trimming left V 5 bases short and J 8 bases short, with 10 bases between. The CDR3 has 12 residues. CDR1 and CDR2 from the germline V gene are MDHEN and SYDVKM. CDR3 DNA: TGTGCCAGCAGTGAACAGGGCGATGAGCAGTTCTTC. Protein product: CASSEQGDEQFF.

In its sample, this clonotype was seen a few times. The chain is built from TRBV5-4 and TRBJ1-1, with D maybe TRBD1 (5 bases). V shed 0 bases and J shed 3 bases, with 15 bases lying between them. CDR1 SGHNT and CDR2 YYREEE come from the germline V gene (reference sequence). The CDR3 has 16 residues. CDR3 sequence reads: CASSLGPGRVDTEAFF. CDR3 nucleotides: TGTGCCAGCAGCTTGGGACCGGGCAGGGTGGACACTGAAGCTTTCTTT.

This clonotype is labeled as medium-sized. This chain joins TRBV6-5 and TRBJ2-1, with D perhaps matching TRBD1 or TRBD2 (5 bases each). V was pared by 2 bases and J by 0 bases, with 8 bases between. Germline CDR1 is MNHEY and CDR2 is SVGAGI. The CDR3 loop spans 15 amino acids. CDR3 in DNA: TGTGCCAGCAGTTACCGGGACGGCTCCTACAATGAGCAGTTCTTC. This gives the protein CASSYRDGSYNEQFF.

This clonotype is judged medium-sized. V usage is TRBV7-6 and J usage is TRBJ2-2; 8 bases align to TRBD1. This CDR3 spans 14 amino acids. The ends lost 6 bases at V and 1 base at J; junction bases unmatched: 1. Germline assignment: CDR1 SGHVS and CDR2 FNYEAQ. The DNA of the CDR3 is TGTGCCAGCAGGGGGACAGGGAACACCGGGGAGCTGTTTTTT. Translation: CASRGTGNTGELFF.

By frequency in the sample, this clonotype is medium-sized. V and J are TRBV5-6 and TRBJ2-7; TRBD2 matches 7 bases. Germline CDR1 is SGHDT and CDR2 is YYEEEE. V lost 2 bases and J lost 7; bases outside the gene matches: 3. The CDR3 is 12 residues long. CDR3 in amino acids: CASSFSGGEQYF. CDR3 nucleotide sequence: TGTGCCAGCAGCTTTTCGGGAGGAGAGCAGTACTTC.